The 27 T cell receptor beta chains in this list originate from one sample, sequenced in a study of response to subunit inactivated influenza vaccine. MiXCR, applied by TCRdb to the RT-PCR reads, yields one record per CDR3 protein. The sample has approximately 730,000 distinct CDR3 sequences, about 15% seen once. The material was PBMCs from blood, obtained approximately 15 days before vaccination. The receptor source for this set is a man aged 50-59 years who received an inactivated influenza vaccine.

This clonotype was picked up a small number of times. CDR3 residues: CASSQGWDRSRNGYTF. The CDR3 DNA reads TGTGCCAGCAGCCAAGGGTGGGATAGGAGCCGGAATGGCTACACCTTC. V gene TRBV3-1 combines with J gene TRBJ1-2, with D uncertain. The germline gives CDR1 LGHDT, CDR2 YNNKEL (reference sequence). Trimming shortened V by 1 base and J by 6 bases, and 18 bases separated the two germline ends. CDR3 length: 16 amino acids.

This chain uses TRBV20-1 with TRBJ2-2; D is possibly TRBD2 (5 bases). V lost 3 bases and J lost 1, with 6 bases in between. The germline CDR1 and CDR2 sequences are DFQATT and SNEGSKA (reference sequence). This CDR3 comprises 13 residues. The CDR3 DNA reads TGCAGTGCTAGGAGCGGGAACACCGGGGAGCTGTTTTTT. Residues: CSARSGNTGELFF.

This clonotype was observed a few times. CDR3 protein: CASSQAPGALGTF. CDR3 nucleotide sequence: TGTGCCAGCAGCCAAGCTCCTGGGGCCCTCGGCACCTTC. The chain is built from TRBV3-1 and TRBJ1-2, with D perhaps matching TRBD1 (5 bases). V lost 1 base and J lost 13, with 16 bases in between. The CDR3 extends over 13 amino acids. CDR1 and CDR2 from the germline V gene are LGHDT and YNNKEL (reference sequence).

The chain joins TRBV5-1 to TRBJ1-4, with 7 bases identical to TRBD1. Per germline, CDR1 SGHRS and CDR2 YFSETQ. CDR3 size: 16 residues. V dropped 4 bases and J dropped 0; count of bases not matched to a gene: 6. The CDR3 DNA follows: TGCGCCAGCAGCCCTGGACAGGTCGCAACTAATGAAAAACTGTTTTTT. Translating gives CASSPGQVATNEKLFF. Variable domain in full (rest from reference TRBV5-1 and TRBJ1-4): KAGVTQTPRYLIKTRGQQVTLSCSPISGHRSVSWYQQTPGQGLQFLFEYFSETQRNKGNFPGRFSGRQFSNSRSEMNVSTLELGDSALYLCASSPGQVATNEKLFFGSGTQLSVL.

This chain uses TRBV2 with TRBJ2-2, with a tentative D call TRBD2 (7 bases). V was clipped by 3 bases and J by 4 bases, with 9 bases between them. Germline V gene sequence: CDR1 SNHLY, CDR2 FYNNEI. The CDR3 has 14 residues. CDR3 amino acids: CASSDGGRTGELFF. In DNA, the CDR3 is TGTGCCAGCAGTGACGGGGGGCGCACCGGGGAGCTGTTTTTT.

This clonotype was observed a handful of times. The J gene is TRBJ1-1, the V gene TRBV29-1; the D gene is possibly TRBD1 (5 bases). The CDR3 runs 11 residues. Germline V gene sequence: CDR1 SQVTM, CDR2 ANQGSEA. V was trimmed by 7 bases and J by 8 bases, leaving 14 bases between them. The CDR3 DNA sequence: TGCAGCGCAAGGCAGGGTTACGAAGCTTTCTTT. Translating gives CSARQGYEAFF.

This clonotype was seen more than once but under ten times. This chain uses TRBV4-3 with TRBJ2-1; the match to TRBD2 covers 10 bases. The CDR3 contains 17 residues. V trimming: 0 bases; J trimming: 1 base; junction bases outside the gene matches: 3. Germline V gene lookup returns CDR1 LGHNA and CDR2 YSLEER. DNA for the CDR3: TGCGCCAGCAGCCAAGATGGACTAGCGGCTTCCTACAATGAGCAGTTCTTC. It codes for CASSQDGLAASYNEQFF.

This clonotype was picked up a small number of times. V gene TRBV20-1 combines with J gene TRBJ2-1; 9 bases align to TRBD2. Germline trimming cut 5 bases from V and 0 bases from J; bases unmatched to any gene: 5. The CDR3 totals 15 residues. Germline CDR1 reads DFQATT; CDR2 reads SNEGSKA (reference sequence). The CDR3: CSAPLSGGSYNEQFF. The CDR3 DNA follows: TGCAGTGCTCCCCTTAGCGGGGGCTCCTACAATGAGCAGTTCTTC.

This clonotype has more than one count but fewer than ten. The V call is TRBV10-3, the J call TRBJ2-3; 10 positions match TRBD2. V lost 10 bases and J lost 4; bases outside the gene matches: 8. CDR1 is ENHRY and CDR2 is SYGVKD in the germline V gene. This CDR3 contains 14 residues. CDR3 protein: CATRETSGADTQYF. The CDR3, as DNA: TGTGCCACGCGGGAAACTAGCGGGGCAGATACGCAGTATTTT.

This clonotype has a handful of counts. The rearrangement joins TRBV19 to TRBJ2-1; tentatively, D is TRBD1 (6 bases). The CDR3 has 14 amino acids. Germline V gene sequence: CDR1 LNHDA, CDR2 SQIVND (reference sequence). The V gene lost 8 bases and the J gene lost 8 bases, with 19 bases spanning the gap. CDR3: CASQSEGGSYEQFF. The CDR3 DNA is TGTGCCAGTCAATCGGAAGGGGGATCGTATGAGCAGTTCTTC.

This chain uses TRBV4-2 with TRBJ2-7, with D hard to call. Trimming stripped 0 bases from V and 0 bases from J, with 12 bases between. Per the germline V gene, CDR1 is LGHNA and CDR2 is YNFKEQ. This CDR3 spans 16 amino acids. CDR3 in DNA: TGTGCCAGCAGCCAAGAGGTTGGCGGCTACTCCTACGAGCAGTACTTC. Translated, it gives CASSQEVGGYSYEQYF.

On this clonotype itself: The CDR3 end shows no conserved phenylalanine or tryptophan, and so a read error is likely. Because the CDR3's place on the DNA is in doubt, the DNA is left out and the CDR3 is given as listed by TCRdb. V gene TRBV4-2 combines with J gene TRBJ2-5; the table's D gene call, TRBD2, was not cross checked with the DNA. The CDR3 is 10 amino acids in total, end residues counted. Per the germline V gene, CDR1 is LGHNA and CDR2 is YNFKEQ. CDR3 amino acids: CASSQVISPV.

This clonotype was recorded at least ten times. This chain joins TRBV4-1 and TRBJ2-1; 8 bases map to TRBD2. V trimming: 2 bases; J trimming: 1 base; junction bases outside the gene matches: 10. In germline, CDR1 is MGHRA, CDR2 YSYEKL. The CDR3 is 18 residues long. CDR3 in amino acids: CASSQRRGDKPSYNEQFF. The CDR3 bases are TGCGCCAGCAGCCAAAGGCGGGGGGATAAGCCGTCCTACAATGAGCAGTTCTTC.

This chain joins TRBV14 and TRBJ2-1, with D perhaps TRBD2 (6 bases). In germline, CDR1 is SGHDN, CDR2 FVKESK. The V gene lost 0 bases and the J gene lost 4 bases, with 19 bases spanning the gap. The CDR3 runs to 18 residues. The CDR3: CASSQDRGLGGSYNEQFF. The CDR3 nucleotides read TGTGCCAGCAGCCAAGATAGGGGACTTGGCGGCAGTTACAATGAGCAGTTCTTC.

Only a few counts were recorded for this clonotype. The chain combines TRBV18 with TRBJ1-2; tentative D call: TRBD1 (5 bases). The CDR3 is 13 residues long. V was clipped by 1 base and J by 8 bases, with 11 bases between them. Germline V lookup: CDR1 KGHSH, CDR2 LQKENI. The DNA of the CDR3 is TGTGCCAGCTCACCACAGGGGATGTACGGCTACACCTTC. Translation gives CASSPQGMYGYTF.

This clonotype came up a few times. J is TRBJ1-4 and V is TRBV14; D may be TRBD1 (5 bases). Trimming cost V 4 bases and J 8 bases, with 14 bases left between them. The CDR3 runs to 14 residues. Germline V CDR1 and CDR2: SGHDN, FVKESK. The CDR3 bases are TGTGCCAGCAGCCGAGCCGAGGGGAAAGAAAAACTGTTTTTT. This translates into CASSRAEGKEKLFF.

This clonotype was seen more than once but under ten times. V gene TRBV5-1 combines with J gene TRBJ2-5; 11 bases line up with TRBD2. The CDR3 spans 15 residues. The V gene end was trimmed by 0 bases and the J gene end by 3 bases; junction bases not matched to a gene: 1. Per the germline V gene, CDR1 is SGHRS and CDR2 is YFSETQ. The CDR3 nucleotides are TGCGCCAGCAGCTTGGCTAGCGGGGGGAAAGAGACCCAGTACTTC. Encoded protein: CASSLASGGKETQYF.

CDR3 nucleotide sequence: TGCGCCAGCAGCTTGGGAGAACTAGCGGGAACAGATACGCAGTATTTT. It encodes CASSLGELAGTDTQYF. The chain joins TRBV5-1 to TRBJ2-3; 10 bases match TRBD2. This CDR3 has 16 residues. The junction had 4 bases not matched to a gene; V was cut back by 0 bases and J by 3 bases. Germline V lookup: CDR1 SGHRS, CDR2 YFSETQ.

In nucleotides, the CDR3 is TGTGCCAGCAGTGACCGTGGACAGGGGGCCTACAATGAGCAGTTCTTC. Its translation: CASSDRGQGAYNEQFF. The rearrangement joins TRBV6-1 to TRBJ2-1; 10 bases align to TRBD1. This CDR3 has 16 residues. Germline assignment: CDR1 MNHNS and CDR2 SASEGT. With 3 bases clipped from V and 2 bases from J, the junction kept 4 bases outside the gene matches.

The rearrangement joins TRBV20-1 to TRBJ2-1; TRBD2 matches 7 bases. Germline values: CDR1 DFQATT, CDR2 SNEGSKA (reference sequence). The CDR3 is made up of 19 amino acids. Trimming removed 4 bases from V and 6 bases from J; junction bases left unmatched: 24. The CDR3 loop is CSAIPIIPLTSLNGNEQFF. The CDR3 DNA reads TGCAGTGCTATCCCTATTATTCCTTTGACTAGCTTGAACGGCAATGAGCAGTTCTTC.

This sequence joins TRBV29-1 and TRBJ1-3, with D unresolved. From germline, CDR1 is SQVTM and CDR2 ANQGSEA. The V and J ends lost 3 bases and 4 bases respectively, with 13 bases between them. The CDR3 contains 14 residues. CDR3 nucleotides: TGCAGCGTTGAGGTCCGGACGGAGGGAAACACCATATATTTT. It specifies CSVEVRTEGNTIYF.

The V call is TRBV18, the J call TRBJ2-3, with TRBD2 identical over 10 bases. Germline loops: CDR1 KGHSH, CDR2 LQKENI. The CDR3 covers 17 residues. The V segment lost 0 bases and the J segment 1 base; nucleotides outside the gene matches: 4. The CDR3 region is CASSPPGLAYRTDTQYF. CDR3 bases: TGTGCCAGCTCACCACCGGGACTAGCGTATCGCACAGATACGCAGTATTTT.

The chain is built from TRBV6-5 and TRBJ2-1; D possibly corresponds to TRBD2 (6 bases). V shed 2 bases and J shed 4 bases, with 12 bases lying between them. In germline, CDR1 is MNHEY, CDR2 SVGAGI. The CDR3 extends over 15 amino acids. CDR3 coding DNA: TGTGCCAGCAGTTACCCCCGAGGAGGGTACAATGAGCAGTTCTTC. Its protein product is CASSYPRGGYNEQFF.

V and J are TRBV12-3 or TRBV12-4 and TRBJ1-1, with D unresolved. V lost 5 bases, J lost 1 base, and 8 bases lay in between. The CDR3 has 13 residues. CDR3 in amino acids: CASSLKQNTEAFF. In DNA form, the CDR3 reads TGTGCCAGCAGTCTAAAGCAGAACACTGAAGCTTTCTTT.

This chain links TRBV29-1 with TRBJ2-2; D perhaps matches TRBD2 (6 bases). CDR1 SQVTM and CDR2 ANQGSEA come from the germline V gene. This CDR3 has 12 residues. Trimming removed 2 bases from V and 6 bases from J, with 7 bases in between. This CDR3 is CSVERDSGELFF. The CDR3 DNA is TGCAGCGTTGAACGGGACTCCGGGGAGCTGTTTTTT.

This clonotype was picked up a small number of times. The gene calls are TRBV2 and TRBJ2-5; either TRBD1 or TRBD2 may fit D (6 bases each). The CDR3 runs to 14 residues. V was shortened by 7 bases and J by 3 bases, with 15 bases between the two germline ends. The germline CDR1 and CDR2 sequences are SNHLY and FYNNEI. Written as DNA, the CDR3 is TGTGCCAGCAACCTCCGGGGGCAAAAAGAGACCCAGTACTTC. Translating gives CASNLRGQKETQYF.

This chain joins TRBV7-2 and TRBJ2-2; perhaps TRBD2 as D (5 bases). Germline V CDR1 and CDR2: SGHTA, FQGNSA. Trimming stripped 1 base from V and 6 bases from J, with 15 bases between. This CDR3 spans 16 amino acids. The CDR3: CASSLDRRAAAGELFF. DNA for the CDR3: TGTGCCAGCAGCTTAGATCGACGAGCGGCCGCCGGGGAGCTGTTTTTT.